The present entry profiles one T cell receptor beta chain with its context. Its antigen is not identified. This entry comes from a study of post-analysis software for immune sequencing data. Study-level findings and limits: Five or six TRBV segments, TRBV5-6, TRBV5-1 and TRBV20-1 among them, were found more frequent in patients than controls.

Trimming took 6 bases from V and 5 from J; bases not matched to a gene: 4. The CDR3 loop spans 14 amino acids. TCR beta cDNA libraries included unique molecular identifiers. TCRdb fed the PCR reads into MiXCR, producing one record per CDR3 protein. The sample consists of about 770,000 distinct CDR3 sequences, around 45% of them appearing once. The specimen was blood. The chain is built from TRBV12-3 or TRBV12-4 and TRBJ2-7; TRBD2 matches 13 bases. This sequence originates from a girl aged 5 to 17 with multiple sclerosis. The CDR3 sequence is CASRWTSGSNEQYF. In DNA form, the CDR3 reads TGTGCCAGCAGGTGGACTAGCGGGAGTAACGAGCAGTACTTC.